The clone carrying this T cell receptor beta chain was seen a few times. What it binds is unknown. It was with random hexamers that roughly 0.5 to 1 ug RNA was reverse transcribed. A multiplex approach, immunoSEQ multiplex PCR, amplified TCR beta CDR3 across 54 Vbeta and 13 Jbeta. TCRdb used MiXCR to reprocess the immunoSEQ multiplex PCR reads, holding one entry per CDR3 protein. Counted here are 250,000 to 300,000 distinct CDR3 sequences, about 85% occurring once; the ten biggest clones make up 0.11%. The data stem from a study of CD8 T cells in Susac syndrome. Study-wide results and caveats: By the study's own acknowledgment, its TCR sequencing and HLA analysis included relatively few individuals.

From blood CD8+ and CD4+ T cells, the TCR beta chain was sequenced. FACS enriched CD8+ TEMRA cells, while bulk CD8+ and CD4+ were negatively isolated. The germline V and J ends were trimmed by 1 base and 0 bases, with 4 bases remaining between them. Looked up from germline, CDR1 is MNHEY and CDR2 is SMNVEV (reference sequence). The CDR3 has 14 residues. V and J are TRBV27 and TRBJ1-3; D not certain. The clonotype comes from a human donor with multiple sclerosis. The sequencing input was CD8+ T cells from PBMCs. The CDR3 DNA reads TGTGCCAGCAGTTTATTGCCCTCTGGAAACACCATATATTTT. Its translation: CASSLLPSGNTIYF.